Sequencing of this T cell receptor (beta chain) was carried out in a study of T cells after yellow fever vaccination. Study outcomes and limitations: Post-booster repertoires again held most primary-vaccination clones (around 95% CD4, roughly 89% CD8). Highly abundant clonotypes carried over from the bulk population could end up in FACS-sorted repertoires as contaminants.

Template switching by 5'RACE produced TCR cDNA, adding a universal primer site and UMIs. TCRdb ran MiXCR on the 5' RACE reads and lists one entry per CDR3 protein. Among about 330,000 distinct CDR3 sequences listed, roughly 8% were seen once. Ten or more counts support this clonotype. The antigen is unknown. This TCR was recovered from a man aged 18 to 29 who received the YFV17D yellow fever vaccine. The source was PBMCs, collected around 45 days after the first yellow fever vaccination.

The DNA of the CDR3 is TGTGCCAGCAGCTTAGTTTCACAGGATGGGACCCAGTACTTC. Translating it yields CASSLVSQDGTQYF. The chain is built from TRBV7-2 and TRBJ2-5; maybe TRBD1 (5 bases). The CDR3 consists of 14 residues. The V gene lost 1 base and the J gene lost 7 bases, with 13 bases spanning the gap. Germline lookup yields CDR1 SGHTA and CDR2 FQGNSA.